The 13 T cell receptor beta chains below all came from one sample that was sequenced in a study of blood T cell repertoires in COVID-19. Libraries were prepared by immunoSEQ multiplex PCR; TCRdb keeps only in-frame clonotypes and omits some of them. The sample includes approximately 250,000 clones, about nine tenths of them seen just once. Sequencing was performed on peripheral blood. The receptors stem from a young man who had recovered from COVID-19.

A few counts support this clone. This chain joins TRBV11-3 and TRBJ2-2; 11 bases fit TRBD1. Unmatched junction bases numbered 9, after V lost 5 bases and J lost 7 bases. This CDR3 region has 16 residues. Germline V CDR1 and CDR2: SGHNT, YENEEA. The CDR3 region is CASSRGQGARHGELFF. The CDR3 region has the DNA TGTGCCAGCAGCCGCGGACAGGGGGCGCGTCACGGGGAGCTGTTTTTT.

The chain joins TRBV6-5 to TRBJ2-7; a possible D gene is TRBD1 (6 bases). CDR1 and CDR2 (germline): MNHEY, SVGAGI. V was shortened by 8 bases and J by 7 bases, with 15 bases between the two germline ends. This CDR3 comprises 12 residues. Written as DNA, the CDR3 is TGTGCCAGCCGACAGGCCAACAGTGAGCAGTACTTC. Translation: CASRQANSEQYF.

This chain connects TRBV3-1 (or the pseudogene TRBV3-2) to TRBJ1-2; possible D gene TRBD1, 5 bases. Trimming took off 2 bases at V and 7 bases at J, with 17 bases between the two ends. This CDR3 has 15 amino acids. Per the germline V gene, CDR1 is LGHDT and CDR2 is YNNKEL (reference sequence). The DNA for the CDR3 is TGTGCCAGCAGCCAAACAGGCCGTGCAAGATCTGGCTACACCTTC. Its translation is CASSQTGRARSGYTF.

The chain uses TRBV9 and TRBJ1-1; 9 bases are a match to TRBD1. V was clipped by 0 bases and J by 2 bases; unmatched bases: 5. Germline assignment: CDR1 SGDLS and CDR2 YYNGEE. The CDR3 length is 16 residues. CDR3 DNA: TGTGCCAGCAGCGTAGTACAGGGGGCGACTAACACTGAAGCTTTCTTT. Encoded protein: CASSVVQGATNTEAFF.

V gene TRBV10-2 combines with J gene TRBJ1-1, with D perhaps matching TRBD1 (6 bases). V shed 4 bases and J shed 2 bases, with 23 bases lying between them. Germline assignment: CDR1 WSHSY and CDR2 SAAADI. The CDR3 length is 18 residues. CDR3 coding DNA: TGCGCCAGCAGTGTTGTAATTAAGGACAGTTCCCCTAACACTGAAGCTTTCTTT. It translates to CASSVVIKDSSPNTEAFF.

The chain's CDR3 is CAWSYRGGRAVQYF. The CDR3 DNA reads TGTGCCTGGAGTTACAGGGGCGGACGTGCGGTGCAGTACTTC. The J gene is TRBJ2-7, the V gene TRBV30; the match to TRBD1 covers 7 bases. Per the germline V gene, CDR1 is GTSNPN and CDR2 is SVGIG (reference sequence). V was clipped by 2 bases and J by 9 bases; unmatched bases: 13. This CDR3 comprises 14 residues. The entire variable domain, with the rest obtained from reference TRBV30 and TRBJ2-7, is as follows: SQTIHQWPATLVQPVGSPLSLECTVEGTSNPNLYWYRQAAGRGLQLLFYSVGIGQISSEVPQNLSASRPQDRQFILSSKKLLLSDSGFYLCAWSYRGGRAVQYFGPGTRLTVT.

The chain carries TRBV6-6 and TRBJ2-7; perhaps TRBD1 as D (6 bases). The CDR3 length is 15 residues. Germline CDR1 and CDR2: MNHNY and SVGAGI (reference sequence). Trimming stripped 4 bases from V and 2 bases from J, with 15 bases between. CDR3 sequence (DNA): TGTGCCAGCAGTTCCGGGACACCCTTTACCTACGAGCAGTACTTC. As protein: CASSSGTPFTYEQYF.

The rearrangement joins TRBV5-4 to TRBJ2-1; TRBD1 is a possible D gene (6 bases). This CDR3 spans 12 amino acids. V gave up 4 bases and J gave up 9 bases, with 11 bases separating them. Per germline, CDR1 SGHNT and CDR2 YYREEE (reference sequence). The CDR3 nucleotides read TGTGCCAGCAGCCGATACAGGGTTGAGCAGTTCTTC. This gives the protein CASSRYRVEQFF.

The V gene is TRBV6-2 or TRBV6-3, the J gene TRBJ1-5; D is undetermined. This CDR3 region has 14 residues. Trimming took 5 bases from V and 3 from J, leaving 11 bases between them. Per germline, CDR1 MNHEY and CDR2 SVGEGT. DNA for the CDR3: TGTGCCAGCAGTGGCTACAGCTACAATCAGCCCCAGCATTTT. It is translated as CASSGYSYNQPQHF.

The V and J genes are TRBV9 and TRBJ1-2; 9 positions agree with TRBD1. CDR3 size: 19 residues. Trimming removed 3 bases from V and 4 bases from J; junction bases left unmatched: 19. Germline CDR1 SGDLS, CDR2 YYNGEE. This CDR3 reads CASSARSTAGTGTLYGYTF. The CDR3 bases are TGTGCCAGCAGCGCCAGGAGTACAGCCGGGACAGGGACCCTCTATGGCTACACCTTC.

V usage is TRBV23-1 and J usage is TRBJ2-7, with D unclear. TRBV23-1 is an ORF for which the function is uncertain. This CDR3 has 14 amino acids. V was shortened by 7 bases and J by 5 bases, with 18 bases between the two germline ends. Here the CDR3 DNA reads TGCGCCAGCATCCCTGCGCAGGCGCCCAACGAGCAGTACTTC. Translation gives CASIPAQAPNEQYF.

The chain joins TRBV3-1 (or the pseudogene TRBV3-2) to TRBJ2-7, with 8 bases that match TRBD1. Trimming took 4 bases from V and 4 from J; bases not matched to a gene: 6. Germline V gives CDR1 LGHDT, CDR2 YNNKEL (reference sequence). CDR3 size: 14 residues. The CDR3, as DNA: TGTGCCAGCAGCCCCCGACAGGGGAAATACGAGCAGTACTTC. Translating it yields CASSPRQGKYEQYF.

The rearrangement uses TRBV6-2 or TRBV6-3 and TRBJ1-1, with 8 bases fitting TRBD1. The junction had 7 bases not matched to a gene; V was cut back by 4 bases and J by 0 bases. The CDR3 length is 16 residues. From germline, CDR1 is MNHEY and CDR2 SVGEGT. DNA for the CDR3: TGTGCCAGCAGTTCTTCAGGGGGCGCGGTGAACACTGAAGCTTTCTTT. The encoded protein is CASSSSGGAVNTEAFF.